These T cell receptor beta chains were read from a single sample in a study of post-analysis software for immune sequencing data. TCRdb reprocessed the PCR reads with MiXCR, giving one entry per CDR3 protein. The top ten hold approximately 4.3% of the sample, which has about 820,000 distinct CDR3 sequences, roughly half seen once. The sample consisted of blood. All receptors derive from a girl aged 10 to 17 with multiple sclerosis. Both conserved end residues are part of each CDR3. A D gene is named only where the DNA matches it firmly. Size is stated for part of the rows, as once, few or many counts, or as a class when the clone is expanded.

D,V,size,J,CDR3,DNA
TRBD2,TRBV7-9,NA,TRBJ2-7,CASSLQGGSSSYEQYF,TGTGCCAGCAGCTTACAAGGCGGGAGTAGCTCCTACGAGCAGTACTTC
NA,TRBV11-1,few,TRBJ2-6,CASRRDDTAGANVLTF,TGTGCCAGCAGGCGGGACGACACCGCTGGGGCCAACGTCCTGACTTTC
NA,TRBV20-1,NA,TRBJ2-6,CSARDQGAISGANVLTF,TGCAGTGCTAGAGATCAGGGTGCCATCTCTGGGGCCAACGTCCTGACTTTC
TRBD2,TRBV7-9,once,TRBJ2-3,CASSPTSGRLPDTQYF,TGTGCCAGCAGCCCGACTAGCGGGAGACTCCCAGATACGCAGTATTTT
NA,TRBV7-7,once,TRBJ2-1,CASSPTPLFGSYNEQFF,TGTGCCAGCAGCCCTACTCCTTTGTTTGGCTCCTACAATGAGCAGTTCTTC
NA,TRBV29-1,NA,TRBJ2-7,CSVIGRTIYEQYF,TGCAGCGTTATCGGACGGACAATCTACGAGCAGTACTTC
NA,TRBV29-1,NA,TRBJ2-3,CSVGRENTDTQYF,TGCAGCGTTGGCAGGGAAAACACAGATACGCAGTATTTT
NA,TRBV20-1,NA,TRBJ1-2,CSALVAANYGYTF,TGCAGTGCTCTCGTGGCGGCGAACTATGGCTACACCTTC
TRBD1,TRBV25-1,few,TRBJ1-2,CASSPTGSRRNTF,TGTGCCAGCAGCCCGACAGGGAGTCGGCGAAACACCTTC
TRBD1,TRBV20-1,NA,TRBJ1-1,CSARDGDRQDSTEAFF,TGCAGTGCTAGAGACGGGGACAGGCAAGATAGTACTGAAGCTTTCTTT
NA,TRBV7-9,NA,TRBJ1-2,CASSSSSEGYTF,TGTGCCAGCAGCTCATCATCGGAAGGCTACACCTTC
NA,TRBV29-1,NA,TRBJ2-3,CSVEKERIKSTDTQYF,TGCAGCGTTGAGAAGGAGCGCATAAAAAGCACAGATACGCAGTATTTT
NA,TRBV27,NA,TRBJ2-7,CASSFSFSYEQYF,TGTGCCAGCAGTTTTTCTTTCTCCTACGAGCAGTACTTC
NA,TRBV9,NA,TRBJ2-1,CASSVVLAGEQFF,TGTGCCAGCAGCGTAGTTCTAGCCGGTGAGCAGTTCTTC
NA,TRBV2,once,TRBJ2-7,CASKNDNNYEQYF,TGTGCCAGCAAAAACGACAATAACTACGAGCAGTACTTC
NA,TRBV7-2,NA,TRBJ1-2,CASSSSGRPEGYTF,TGTGCCAGCAGCTCCTCCGGGCGCCCCGAGGGCTACACCTTC
TRBD2,TRBV20-1,NA,TRBJ2-1,CSAQGLAGSFDEQFF,TGCAGTGCTCAGGGACTAGCGGGTTCGTTTGATGAGCAGTTCTTC
TRBD1,TRBV9,NA,TRBJ1-2,CASSVTQGEGGYTF,TGTGCCAGTAGCGTGACACAGGGGGAGGGTGGCTACACCTTC
NA,TRBV5-1,few,TRBJ2-1,CASSLDGAPYNEQFF,TGCGCCAGCAGCTTGGATGGGGCACCCTACAATGAGCAGTTCTTC
TRBD2,TRBV20-1,NA,TRBJ2-1,CSAAGTSGGAGQFF,TGCAGTGCTGCCGGGACTAGCGGGGGGGCCGGGCAGTTCTTC
TRBD2,TRBV20-1,NA,TRBJ2-1,CSARVGAGRNEQFF,TGCAGTGCTAGAGTCGGGGCCGGGAGGAATGAGCAGTTCTTC
TRBD1,TRBV12-3/TRBV12-4,few,TRBJ1-6,CASSPGTGGSPLHF,TGTGCCAGCAGTCCTGGGACAGGGGGATCACCCCTCCACTTT
NA,TRBV12-3/TRBV12-4,NA,TRBJ2-6,CASSSTGHGANVLTF,TGTGCCAGCAGTTCCACAGGGCATGGGGCCAACGTCCTGACTTTC
NA,TRBV20-1,NA,TRBJ2-7,CSATKLVYYEQYF,TGCAGTGCTACAAAACTAGTGTATTACGAGCAGTACTTC
TRBD1,TRBV6-5,NA,TRBJ2-1,CASSYFPDRDSYNEQVF,TGTGCCAGCAGTTACTTCCCGGACAGGGACTCCTACAATGAGCAGGTCTTC
NA,TRBV20-1,NA,TRBJ2-7,CSAPPTAGNEQYF,TGCAGTGCCCCCCCAACCGCCGGGAACGAGCAGTACTTC
NA,TRBV27,NA,TRBJ2-7,CASRLRDTNYEQYF,TGTGCCAGCAGGCTAAGGGACACCAACTACGAGCAGTACTTC
TRBD1,TRBV5-1,few,TRBJ1-2,CASSSEGQSNGYTF,TGCGCCAGCAGCTCAGAGGGACAGTCTAATGGCTACACCTTC
NA,TRBV6-5,NA,TRBJ2-7,CASSYLLGPYEQYF,TGTGCCAGCAGTTATCTCCTGGGTCCCTACGAGCAGTACTTC
NA,TRBV18,NA,TRBJ2-7,CASSHGGVYEQYF,TGTGCCAGCTCTCACGGGGGTGTCTACGAGCAGTACTTC
NA,TRBV7-2,NA,TRBJ2-7,CASSRVGAGGRDEQYF,TGTGCCAGCAGCCGAGTTGGGGCAGGGGGGCGGGACGAGCAGTACTTC
TRBD2,TRBV29-1,once,TRBJ2-7,CSVEAGGRGPEQYF,TGCAGCGTTGAAGCGGGAGGGCGCGGACCTGAGCAGTACTTC
TRBD1,TRBV7-3,few,TRBJ2-6,CASSRTGISGANVLTF,TGTGCCAGCTCCCGGACAGGTATCTCTGGGGCCAACGTCCTGACTTTC
NA,TRBV4-1,few,TRBJ2-3,CARDGGISTDTQYF,TGCGCCAGAGATGGCGGGATATCTACAGATACGCAGTATTTT
NA,TRBV29-1,few,TRBJ2-3,CSVHLRRTDTQYF,TGCAGCGTTCACCTACGACGCACAGATACGCAGTATTTT
NA,TRBV12-3/TRBV12-4,NA,TRBJ1-5,CASSPGRINQPQHF,TGTGCCAGCAGTCCAGGGAGGATCAATCAGCCCCAGCATTTT
TRBD2,TRBV20-1,few,TRBJ2-1,CSARTSSYNEQFF,TGCAGCGCTCGGACTAGCTCGTACAATGAGCAGTTCTTC
TRBD2,TRBV5-1,NA,TRBJ2-1,CASSLAPGTSGSREQFF,TGCGCCAGCAGCTTGGCCCCCGGGACTAGCGGGAGTAGGGAGCAGTTCTTC
NA,TRBV7-3,few,TRBJ1-1,CASSVDWNTEAFF,TGTGCCAGCAGCGTCGACTGGAACACTGAAGCTTTCTTT
NA,TRBV9,NA,TRBJ2-1,CASSERTKNEQFF,TGTGCCAGCAGCGAAAGGACGAAAAATGAGCAGTTCTTC